This is a list of T cell receptor beta chains from one sample in a study of cytomegalovirus exposure and HLA in healthy donors. Generated by immunoSEQ multiplex PCR, the TCRdb table keeps only in-frame clones and is missing some. Of roughly 240,000 clones listed, more than 75% are singletons. Material for sequencing was PBMCs. These receptors were obtained from a girl aged 2-15 years in good health and CMV-seronegative. Each CDR3 is given with its conserved first and last residue. A D gene is named only where the DNA matches it firmly. Clone sizes are given selectively: once, few, many, or a class where the clone is expanded.

NA	NA	TRBV5-1	TRBJ2-3	CASSLVVSTDTQYF	TGCGCCAGCAGCTTGGTAGTTAGCACAGATACGCAGTATTTT
TRBD1	NA	TRBV19	TRBJ1-5	CASSGQGSSNQPQHF	TGTGCCAGTAGCGGACAGGGGAGTAGCAATCAGCCCCAGCATTTT
TRBD2	NA	TRBV9	TRBJ2-7	CASRGLTGEQYF	TGTGCCAGCAGGGGACTAACAGGCGAGCAGTACTTC
NA	once	TRBV15	TRBJ2-3	CATSREGGGTDTQYF	TGTGCCACCAGCAGAGAGGGGGGAGGCACAGATACGCAGTATTTT
NA	NA	TRBV27	TRBJ1-2	CASSRGGNYGYTF	TGTGCCAGCAGTCGGGGAGGGAACTATGGCTACACCTTC
NA	NA	TRBV11-2	TRBJ2-7	CASSLEYRSGQLGEQYF	TGTGCCAGCAGCTTAGAGTATAGGTCTGGACAGTTAGGGGAGCAGTACTTC
TRBD1	NA	TRBV19	TRBJ2-2	CASNSRTGYPGELFF	TGTGCCAGTAATAGTCGGACAGGGTATCCCGGGGAGCTGTTTTTT
TRBD1	few	TRBV5-6	TRBJ2-2	CASSRRTGNTGELFF	TGTGCCAGCAGCCGACGGACAGGGAACACCGGGGAGCTGTTTTTT
NA	NA	TRBV7-9	TRBJ1-5	CASSFVYGTSLNQPQHF	TGTGCCAGCAGCTTTGTATATGGTACATCCCTTAATCAGCCCCAGCATTTT
NA	once	TRBV19	TRBJ2-2	CASRRGGNTGELFF	TGTGCCAGTAGGAGGGGGGGAAACACCGGGGAGCTGTTTTTT
NA	NA	TRBV5-1	TRBJ2-1	CASRLGGAPEQFF	TGCGCCAGCAGGTTGGGCGGGGCACCTGAGCAGTTCTTC